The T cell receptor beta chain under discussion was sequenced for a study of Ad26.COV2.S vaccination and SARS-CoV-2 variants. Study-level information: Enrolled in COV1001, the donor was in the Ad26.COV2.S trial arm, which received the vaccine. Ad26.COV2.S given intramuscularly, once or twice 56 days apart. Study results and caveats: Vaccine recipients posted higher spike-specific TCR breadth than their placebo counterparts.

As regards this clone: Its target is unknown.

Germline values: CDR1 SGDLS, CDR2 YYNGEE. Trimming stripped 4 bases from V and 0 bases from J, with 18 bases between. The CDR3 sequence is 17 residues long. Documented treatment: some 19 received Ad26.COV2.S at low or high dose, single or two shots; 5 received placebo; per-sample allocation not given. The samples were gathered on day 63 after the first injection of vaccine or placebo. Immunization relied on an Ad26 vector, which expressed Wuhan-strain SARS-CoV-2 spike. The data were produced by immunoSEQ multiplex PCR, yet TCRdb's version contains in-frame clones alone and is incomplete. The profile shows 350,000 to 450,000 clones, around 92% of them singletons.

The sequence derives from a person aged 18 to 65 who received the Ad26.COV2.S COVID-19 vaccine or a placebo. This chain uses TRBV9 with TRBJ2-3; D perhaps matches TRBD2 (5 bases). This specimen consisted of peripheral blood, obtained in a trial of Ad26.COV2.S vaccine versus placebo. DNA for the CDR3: TGTGCCAGCAGCCTGGACTTTAGCGTGCTTAGCACAGATACGCAGTATTTT. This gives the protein CASSLDFSVLSTDTQYF.